The 23 T cell receptor beta chains given below trace back to one sample, sequenced in a study of blood T cell repertoires in COVID-19. Measured with immunoSEQ multiplex PCR; TCRdb has only the in-frame clones, and not every one. The sample includes about 78,000 clones, less than 95% of them seen just once. The sequenced sample consisted of peripheral blood. Every receptor here comes from a woman aged 50 to 60 in a cohort sampled during active COVID-19.

This clone was seen only once. The genes are TRBV28 and TRBJ1-1, with TRBD1 matching over 7 bases. The CDR3 has 16 residues. From germline, CDR1 is MDHEN and CDR2 SYDVKM. With 6 bases clipped from V and 0 bases from J, the junction kept 10 bases outside the gene matches. The CDR3 nucleotides are TGTGCCAGCAGCCATAATACAGGGGTCTTGAACACTGAAGCTTTCTTT. Translated: CASSHNTGVLNTEAFF.

This clone was detected only a few times. V is TRBV5-1 and J is TRBJ1-4; D gene uncertain. CDR3 length: 15 amino acids. Looked up from germline, CDR1 is SGHRS and CDR2 is YFSETQ. Trimming removed 5 bases at V and 10 bases at J, with 21 bases between. CDR3 bases: TGCGCCAGCAGTCCCCTAGGCACCGGGGAGGGAAAACTGTTTTTT. Protein sequence: CASSPLGTGEGKLFF.

Only one count was recorded for this clone. This rearrangement joins TRBV29-1 to TRBJ2-3, with D possibly being TRBD2 (6 bases). Germline values: CDR1 SQVTM, CDR2 ANQGSEA. Trimming shortened V by 2 bases and J by 1 base, and 10 bases separated the two germline ends. CDR3 length equals 14 residues. DNA of the CDR3: TGCAGCGTTGAAACTAGCTTTGGCACAGATACGCAGTATTTT. It yields the protein CSVETSFGTDTQYF.

CDR3 nucleotide sequence: TGTGCCAGCAGCCCCCAGGGTGGGAGGGAAAGCGAGCAGTACTTC. It codes for CASSPQGGRESEQYF. V gene TRBV9 combines with J gene TRBJ2-7, with 7 nucleotides matching TRBD2. This CDR3 comprises 15 residues. Trimming removed 4 bases from V and 6 bases from J; junction bases left unmatched: 13. Per the germline V gene, CDR1 is SGDLS and CDR2 is YYNGEE.

The rearrangement joins TRBV5-5 to TRBJ2-1; 10 nucleotides match TRBD2. The CDR3 covers 14 residues. V was clipped by 3 bases and J by 5 bases; unmatched bases: 2. Germline assignment: CDR1 SGHKS and CDR2 YYEKEE (reference sequence). CDR3 DNA: TGTGCCAGCAGCTGGACTAGCGGCAACAATGAGCAGTTCTTC. This sequence encodes CASSWTSGNNEQFF.

V gene TRBV2 combines with J gene TRBJ1-2, with unresolved D. Trimming took off 3 bases at V and 0 bases at J, with 2 bases between the two ends. The CDR3 contains 12 residues. Germline values: CDR1 SNHLY, CDR2 FYNNEI. The CDR3 here is CASSDTNYGYTF. CDR3 nucleotide sequence: TGTGCCAGCAGTGATACTAACTATGGCTACACCTTC. Full variable domain (missing parts from reference TRBV2 and TRBJ1-2): EPEVTQTPSHQVTQMGQEVILRCVPISNHLYFYWYRQILGQKVEFLVSFYNNEISEKSEIFDDQFSVERPDGSNFTLKIRSTKLEDSAMYFCASSDTNYGYTFGSGTRLTVV.

In this sample, this clone turned up once. The J gene is TRBJ1-2, the V gene TRBV19, with a possible D match to TRBD1 (5 bases). Germline V gene data show CDR1 as LNHDA and CDR2 as SQIVND (reference sequence). Deletions cut 5 bases from V and 3 bases from J, with 10 bases between. CDR3 length equals 13 residues. The CDR3 sequence: CASSVQGDYGYTF. DNA of the CDR3: TGTGCCAGTAGTGTCCAGGGCGACTATGGCTACACCTTC. The entire variable domain, with the rest obtained from reference TRBV19 and TRBJ1-2, is as follows: DGGITQSPKYLFRKEGQNVTLSCEQNLNHDAMYWYRQDPGQGLRLIYYSQIVNDFQKGDIAEGYSVSREKKESFPLTVTSAQKNPTAFYLCASSVQGDYGYTFGSGTRLTVV.

The chain couples TRBV6-1 to TRBJ2-2, with 13 positions matching TRBD2. V trimming: 0 bases; J trimming: 13 bases; junction bases outside the gene matches: 11. This CDR3 has 17 amino acids. Per the germline V gene, CDR1 is MNHNS and CDR2 is SASEGT. The chain's CDR3 is CASSEAAGLAGIGRLFF. The CDR3 nucleotides read TGTGCCAGCAGTGAAGCGGCGGGACTAGCGGGAATTGGACGGCTGTTTTTT.

V usage is TRBV12-3 or TRBV12-4 and J usage is TRBJ1-1; D is undetermined. CDR3 length: 10 amino acids. Deletions cut 7 bases from V and 11 bases from J, with 11 bases between. The CDR3 DNA reads as TGTGCCAGCACCCGATGCGTGGCTTTCTTT. This translates into CASTRCVAFF.

The rearrangement links TRBV5-5 to TRBJ1-2; possible D gene TRBD1, 6 bases. This CDR3 has 14 residues. The germline V gene encodes CDR1 SGHKS and CDR2 YYEKEE (reference sequence). V was pared by 0 bases and J by 6 bases, with 12 bases between. CDR3 sequence reads: CASSLARGMDGYTF. The CDR3, as DNA: TGTGCCAGCAGCTTGGCCAGGGGAATGGATGGCTACACCTTC.

The chain has TRBV9 and TRBJ2-7; the match to TRBD1 covers 9 bases. J lost 7 bases, V lost 0 bases, and 5 bases had no gene match. The CDR3 consists of 14 residues. Germline CDR1 reads SGDLS; CDR2 reads YYNGEE. The CDR3 DNA reads TGTGCCAGCAGCGTAGGACAGGGGGTGAGTGAGCAGTACTTC. The encoded protein is CASSVGQGVSEQYF.

V and J are TRBV6-5 and TRBJ2-7, with D possibly matching TRBD1 (6 bases). V was cut by 7 bases and J by 0 bases, with 10 bases left in between. CDR1 MNHEY and CDR2 SVGAGI come from the germline V gene. CDR3 length equals 13 residues. This CDR3 reads CASMDSSSYEQYF. The CDR3 DNA sequence: TGTGCCAGCATGGACAGCTCCTCCTACGAGCAGTACTTC.

The rearrangement joins TRBV27 to TRBJ2-3; 10 nucleotides agree with TRBD1. This CDR3 contains 15 residues. With V trimmed by 6 bases and J by 4 bases, 7 bases remained unmatched. Germline CDR1 reads MNHEY; CDR2 reads SMNVEV (reference sequence). The CDR3 sequence: CASSPGQGRPDTQYF. CDR3 sequence (DNA): TGTGCCAGCAGCCCGGGACAGGGGAGACCAGATACGCAGTATTTT.

This sequence joins TRBV6-6 and TRBJ1-1; 8 bases line up with TRBD1. The CDR3 has 14 amino acids. Germline V gene lookup returns CDR1 MNHNY and CDR2 SVGAGI (reference sequence). V lost 5 bases to trimming and J lost 5 bases; unmatched junction nucleotides: 7. CDR3 amino acids: CASSDQGARTEAFF. CDR3 nucleotides: TGTGCCAGCAGTGACCAGGGGGCGAGGACTGAAGCTTTCTTT.

The CDR3 bases are TGTGCCAGTAGTCGGGCAGGGCGAGGAGGCTACACCTTC. Its protein is CASSRAGRGGYTF. V usage is TRBV19 and J usage is TRBJ1-2; D possibly corresponds to TRBD1 (5 bases). This CDR3 is built from 13 residues. The V end lost 5 bases, the J end lost 8 bases, and 15 bases lay between the germline ends. In germline, CDR1 is LNHDA, CDR2 SQIVND (reference sequence).

V is TRBV30 and J is TRBJ2-5; TRBD1 is a possible D gene (8 bases). Germline-derived CDR1 and CDR2 are GTSNPN and SVGIG (reference sequence). This CDR3 spans 14 amino acids. With 6 bases removed from V and 4 bases from J, the gap between germline ends came to 18 bases. The CDR3 here is CACPSGQGVETQYF. In DNA, the CDR3 is TGTGCCTGTCCTAGCGGACAGGGAGTAGAGACCCAGTACTTC.

The chain links TRBV28 to TRBJ1-2, with 7 bases aligning to TRBD1. Germline loops: CDR1 MDHEN, CDR2 SYDVKM. With 3 bases clipped from V and 8 bases from J, the junction kept 12 bases outside the gene matches. This CDR3 has 15 amino acids. CDR3: CASSFPPGQARGYTF. The CDR3 nucleotides are TGTGCCAGCAGTTTCCCACCTGGACAGGCGCGGGGCTACACCTTC.

The rearrangement links TRBV11-2 to TRBJ2-5; 9 bases map to TRBD1. Trimming removed 5 bases from V and 7 bases from J; junction bases left unmatched: 8. The CDR3 extends over 14 amino acids. Germline lookup yields CDR1 SGHAT and CDR2 FQNNGV. This CDR3 is CASSPGTGTGTQYF. In DNA form, the CDR3 reads TGTGCCAGCAGCCCCGGGACAGGGACGGGGACCCAGTACTTC.

This clone has just a few counts. The chain combines TRBV6-5 with TRBJ1-6; 11 bases agree with TRBD1. In germline, CDR1 is MNHEY, CDR2 SVGAGI. V was pared by 5 bases and J by 10 bases, with 7 bases of the junction left unmatched. There are 15 residues in the CDR3. The CDR3 spells CASSPTGTGGSPLHF. Written as DNA, the CDR3 is TGTGCCAGCAGTCCCACCGGGACAGGGGGATCACCCCTCCACTTT.

V gene TRBV5-1 combines with J gene TRBJ2-7; D gene ambiguous. CDR1 and CDR2 (germline): SGHRS, YFSETQ. Trimming took 2 bases from V and 4 from J, leaving 22 bases between them. This CDR3 spans 17 amino acids. CDR3 nucleotides: TGCGCCAGCAGCTTAACCGAGCGCGTCTACCAGTCTTACGAGCAGTACTTC. As protein: CASSLTERVYQSYEQYF.

The chain carries TRBV27 and TRBJ1-2, with unresolved D. Trimming took 5 bases from V and 1 from J, leaving 14 bases between them. This CDR3 spans 15 amino acids. Germline V gene data show CDR1 as MNHEY and CDR2 as SMNVEV (reference sequence). The CDR3 sequence: CASSPDTFNNYGYTF. In nucleotides, the CDR3 is TGTGCCAGCAGTCCCGACACCTTTAATAACTATGGCTACACCTTC.

The chain recombines TRBV28 with TRBJ1-1; no reliable D call. This CDR3 is 15 amino acids long. V lost 3 bases and J 2 bases, leaving 13 bases between the germline ends. The germline gives CDR1 MDHEN, CDR2 SYDVKM. CDR3 nucleotides: TGTGCCAGCAGTTTCCCCGGGGTGATTAACACTGAAGCTTTCTTT. It is translated as CASSFPGVINTEAFF.

The chain joins TRBV11-2 to TRBJ1-5; TRBD1 matches at 7 bases. The CDR3 contains 14 residues. With V trimmed by 5 bases and J by 4 bases, 5 bases remained unmatched. Germline V gene lookup returns CDR1 SGHAT and CDR2 FQNNGV. CDR3 residues: CASSPGTANQPQHF. CDR3 coding DNA: TGTGCCAGCAGCCCCGGGACAGCAAATCAGCCCCAGCATTTT.